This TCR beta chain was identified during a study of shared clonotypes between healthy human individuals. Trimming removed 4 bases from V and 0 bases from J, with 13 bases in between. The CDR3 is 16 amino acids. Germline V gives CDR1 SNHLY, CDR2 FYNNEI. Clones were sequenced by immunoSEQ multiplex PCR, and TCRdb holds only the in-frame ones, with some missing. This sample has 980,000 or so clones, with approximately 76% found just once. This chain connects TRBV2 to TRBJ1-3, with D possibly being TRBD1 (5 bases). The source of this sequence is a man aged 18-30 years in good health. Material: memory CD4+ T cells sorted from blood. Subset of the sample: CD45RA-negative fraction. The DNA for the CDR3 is TGTGCCAGCAGTGTGAATCCGGGGCTCTCTGGAAACACCATATATTTT. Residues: CASSVNPGLSGNTIYF. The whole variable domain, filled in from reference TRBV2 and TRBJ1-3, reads EPEVTQTPSHQVTQMGQEVILRCVPISNHLYFYWYRQILGQKVEFLVSFYNNEISEKSEIFDDQFSVERPDGSNFTLKIRSTKLEDSAMYFCASSVNPGLSGNTIYFGEGSWLTVV.